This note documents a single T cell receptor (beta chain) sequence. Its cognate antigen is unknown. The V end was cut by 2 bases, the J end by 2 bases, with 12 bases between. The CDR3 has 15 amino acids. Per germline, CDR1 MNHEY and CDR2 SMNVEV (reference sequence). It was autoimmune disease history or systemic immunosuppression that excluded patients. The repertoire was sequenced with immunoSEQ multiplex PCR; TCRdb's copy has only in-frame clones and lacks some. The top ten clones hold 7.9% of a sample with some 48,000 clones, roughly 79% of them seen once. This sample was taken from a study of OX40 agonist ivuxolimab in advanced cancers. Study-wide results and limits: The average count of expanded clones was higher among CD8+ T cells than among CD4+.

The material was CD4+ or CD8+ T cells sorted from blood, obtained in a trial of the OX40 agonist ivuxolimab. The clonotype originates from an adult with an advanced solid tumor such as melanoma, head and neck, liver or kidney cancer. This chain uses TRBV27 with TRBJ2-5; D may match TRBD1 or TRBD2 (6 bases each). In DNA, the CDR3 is TGTGCCAGCAGTTTACTTGTAGGGGGGCAAGAGACCCAGTACTTC. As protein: CASSLLVGGQETQYF.